The T cell receptor beta chain under discussion was sequenced for a study of T cell repertoires in cytomegalovirus infection. Study-level background: Recently identified HLA-C-restricted and well-studied HLA-B-restricted CMV epitopes were used. Both CMV infection and a matching HLA type were indicated by public TCR beta signatures.

Study-level findings and limits: Frequencies of public TCR beta families were cumulated, and this identified carriers of CMV plus the relevant HLA. Ex vivo responses were dominated by HLA-C-restricted CMV-specific TCR beta clonotypes.

TCRdb independently ran MiXCR on the reads; one entry per CDR3 protein. This sample yields hundreds of thousands of distinct CDR3 sequences, of which around a third are seen a single time; 17% belongs to the top ten. About this clonotype: The target antigen is unknown.

Looked up from germline, CDR1 is SGHRS and CDR2 is YFSETQ. With V trimmed by 0 bases and J by 0 bases, 7 bases remained unmatched. The CDR3 is made up of 17 amino acids. The rearrangement joins TRBV5-1 to TRBJ2-7; 9 positions agree with TRBD2. The TCR originated in a human donor in good health (CMV status not recorded). Some clones in this sample may be carry-over from other donors' samples. The sequenced sample was cultured PBMCs, obtained from culture after CMV antigen stimulation. The CDR3 DNA sequence: TGCGCCAGCAGCTTGGCCGCGGGAGGGGGCCGCTCCTACGAGCAGTACTTC. It specifies CASSLAAGGGRSYEQYF.